One sample yielded the 31 T cell receptor beta chains listed below, sequenced in a study of neurological immune-mediated disorders (dated by TCRdb to between 2017 and 2020). The method behind the library was 5' RACE. Reads for this sample came from an Illumina HiSeq 2500. TCRdb trimmed the raw reads at Q25, called clones with MiXCR and kept productive beta chains. Each CDR3 protein appears once, grouped with its most common genes and DNA. This sample comprises tens of thousands of distinct CDR3 sequences, roughly 3.9% of them detected only once. Clones ranked in the top ten supply 1% to 1.5% of the sample. Sequenced input: PBMCs. Every receptor here comes from a man between 25 and 39 years old with multiple sclerosis.

The table lists this clonotype with many counts. This rearrangement joins TRBV4-1 to TRBJ2-1; D gene uncertain. There are 14 residues in the CDR3. The germline CDR1 and CDR2 sequences are MGHRA and YSYEKL. The germline V and J ends were trimmed by 8 bases and 3 bases, with 14 bases remaining between them. CDR3 residues: CASGYWGGYNEQFF. The CDR3, as DNA: TGCGCCAGCGGTTATTGGGGTGGCTACAATGAGCAGTTCTTC.

The chain uses TRBV18 and TRBJ1-2; no reliable D call. Germline lookup yields CDR1 KGHSH and CDR2 LQKENI. The CDR3 runs 12 residues. V shed 2 bases and J shed 14 bases, with 15 bases lying between them. The CDR3 nucleotides are TGTGCCAGCTCACCAAGCTCCGGGAAATGGACCTTC. Amino acids: CASSPSSGKWTF. Looking up the rest from reference TRBV18 and TRBJ1-2 gives the full variable domain: NAGVMQNPRHLVRRRGQEARLRCSPMKGHSHVYWYRQLPEEGLKFMVYLQKENIIDESGMPKERFSAEFPKEGPSILRIQQVVRGDSAAYFCASSPSSGKWTFGSGTRLTVV.

This clonotype has a count of ten or more. The V gene is TRBV3-1, the J gene TRBJ2-1; tentative D call: TRBD2 (6 bases). The germline gives CDR1 LGHDT, CDR2 YNNKEL (reference sequence). V lost 2 bases, J lost 7 bases, and 24 bases lay in between. The CDR3 sequence is 18 residues long. CDR3 nucleotide sequence: TGTGCCAGCAGCCAACCTAGGACTACCTCATATTATAGGAATGAGCAGTTCTTC. The encoded protein is CASSQPRTTSYYRNEQFF.

This clonotype was seen repeatedly, ten times or more. This chain uses TRBV5-1 with TRBJ1-1; 10 positions agree with TRBD1. The CDR3 has 14 amino acids. CDR1 is SGHRS, CDR2 YFSETQ, per germline. The V and J ends lost 4 bases and 5 bases, in that order; junction bases with no gene match: 5. The DNA of the CDR3 is TGCGCCAGCAGCCGGACAGGGGGAGGGACTGAAGCTTTCTTT. Translation: CASSRTGGGTEAFF.

At least ten counts were recorded for this clonotype. This sequence joins TRBV6-1 and TRBJ2-7; D is unclear. CDR3 size: 13 residues. V gave up 4 bases and J gave up 2 bases, with 9 bases separating them. CDR1 is MNHNS, CDR2 SASEGT, per germline. DNA for the CDR3: TGTGCCAGCAGTGTCAGGAGAACCTACGAGCAGTACTTC. This translates into CASSVRRTYEQYF.

Ten or more counts support this clonotype. V is TRBV5-1 and J is TRBJ2-5; 9 bases are a match to TRBD2. The length of the CDR3 is 13 residues. Trimming cost V 0 bases and J 9 bases; bases outside gene matches: 3. Looked up from germline, CDR1 is SGHRS and CDR2 is YFSETQ. CDR3 amino acids: CASSLDSGGAQYF. Written as DNA, the CDR3 is TGCGCCAGCAGCTTGGATAGCGGGGGCGCCCAGTACTTC.

The table lists this clonotype with many counts. CDR3 protein: CASLDSAAPNEQFF. DNA for the CDR3: TGCGCCAGCTTGGACAGCGCCGCCCCCAATGAGCAGTTCTTC. The rearrangement uses TRBV5-1 and TRBJ2-1; the D gene is possibly TRBD1 (6 bases). V shed 7 bases and J shed 6 bases, with 17 bases lying between them. This CDR3 comprises 14 residues. Germline V gene data show CDR1 as SGHRS and CDR2 as YFSETQ. The full variable domain, rest sourced from reference TRBV5-1 and TRBJ2-1, is KAGVTQTPRYLIKTRGQQVTLSCSPISGHRSVSWYQQTPGQGLQFLFEYFSETQRNKGNFPGRFSGRQFSNSRSEMNVSTLELGDSALYLCASLDSAAPNEQFFGPGTRLTVL.

This clonotype occurred a few times. This sequence joins TRBV3-1 and TRBJ2-3; tentatively, D is TRBD1 or TRBD2 (5 bases each). Between the trimmed V and J ends, which lost 0 bases and 4 bases, there was a span of 17 bases. There are 17 residues in the CDR3. Looked up from germline, CDR1 is LGHDT and CDR2 is YNNKEL (reference sequence). CDR3 DNA sequence: TGTGCCAGCAGCCAAGAGGTGGCACTCCAGGGAGCAGATACGCAGTATTTT. This translates into CASSQEVALQGADTQYF.

This clonotype was observed many times. The chain combines TRBV7-2 with TRBJ1-5; D is uncertain. Trimming left V 4 bases short and J 1 base short, with 11 bases between. The V gene's germline CDR1 is SGHTA and CDR2 FQGNSA. The CDR3 extends over 15 amino acids. DNA of the CDR3: TGTGCCAGCAGCTCGGCGGGTATCAGCAATCAGCCCCAGCATTTT. This encodes CASSSAGISNQPQHF.

This clonotype was recorded many times. This chain joins TRBV20-1 and TRBJ2-6, with D unclear. The CDR3 consists of 14 residues. CDR1 and CDR2 from the germline V gene are DFQATT and SNEGSKA (reference sequence). V shed 0 bases and J shed 0 bases, with 3 bases lying between them. The CDR3 loop reads CSARENSGANVLTF. In DNA form, the CDR3 reads TGCAGTGCTAGAGAGAACTCTGGGGCCAACGTCCTGACTTTC.

This clonotype was counted at least ten times. This sequence joins TRBV5-6 and TRBJ2-1; no definite D call. Germline assignment: CDR1 SGHDT and CDR2 YYEEEE. V was shortened by 4 bases and J by 6 bases, with 17 bases between the two germline ends. The CDR3 is made up of 15 amino acids. The CDR3 DNA sequence: TGTGCCAGCAGCCCCAAGAGAGGCCTCATCAATGAGCAGTTCTTC. This codes for CASSPKRGLINEQFF.

There are a few counts of this clonotype. The genes are TRBV7-2 and TRBJ2-7, with D perhaps TRBD2 (7 bases). V was cut by 2 bases and J by 4 bases, with 15 bases left in between. This CDR3 is built from 15 residues. Germline lookup yields CDR1 SGHTA and CDR2 FQGNSA. The CDR3 DNA follows: TGTGCCAGCAGCTTACTTAGGGGGGGAGGGTACGAGCAGTACTTC. Amino acid sequence: CASSLLRGGGYEQYF.

A word on this clonotype: One end of the junction fails to match germline, which may point to a read error. The chain is built from TRBV10-3 and TRBJ2-6, with a weak D call TRBD1 (5 bases). The CDR3 extends over 15 amino acids. In germline, CDR1 is ENHRY, CDR2 SYGVKD. CDR3 in amino acids: CAISGASSGAKVLTF. The CDR3 DNA reads as TGTGCCATCAGTGGAGCAAGCTCTGGGGCCAAAGTCCTGACTTTC.

There are many counts of this clonotype. The CDR3 DNA follows: TGTGCCATCAGTGAGGTCCTTGAGCAGTTCTTC. Protein sequence: CAISEVLEQFF. V and J are TRBV10-3 and TRBJ2-1, with D uncertain. Trimming cost V 2 bases and J 9 bases, with 5 bases left between them. This CDR3 region has 11 residues. Germline V lookup: CDR1 ENHRY, CDR2 SYGVKD.

This clonotype was counted at least ten times. This chain uses TRBV4-1 with TRBJ2-5; TRBD1 might be the D (6 bases). CDR1 is MGHRA, CDR2 YSYEKL, per germline. The CDR3 covers 13 residues. With 1 base removed from V and 5 bases from J, the gap between germline ends came to 8 bases. CDR3 region: CASSQAGAETQYF. The CDR3 region has the DNA TGCGCCAGCAGCCAAGCAGGGGCGGAGACCCAGTACTTC.

This clonotype was detected ten times or more. CDR3 DNA sequence: TGTGCCAGCAGTAACAGGGGGTCTGGAAACACCATATATTTT. Its protein is CASSNRGSGNTIYF. J is TRBJ1-3 and V is TRBV12-3 or TRBV12-4, with 8 bases identical to TRBD1. V was pared by 5 bases and J by 1 base, with 1 base of the junction left unmatched. The CDR3 sequence is 14 residues long.

Judged by abundance, this clonotype is medium-sized. V gene TRBV12-3 or TRBV12-4 combines with J gene TRBJ1-1; D not certain. This CDR3 is 12 amino acids long. Trimming took off 5 bases at V and 5 bases at J, with 9 bases between the two ends. Written as DNA, the CDR3 is TGTGCCAGCAGTCTTCTCTGGACTGAAGCTTTCTTT. Encoded protein: CASSLLWTEAFF.

This clonotype was counted many times. Germline is not matched at one junction end, which may reflect a read error. J is TRBJ1-1 and V is TRBV7-3; possibly TRBD1 for D (5 bases). Germline CDR1 is SGHTA and CDR2 is FQGTGA. This CDR3 comprises 13 residues. This CDR3 reads CASSLMTDTEAFF. The CDR3 nucleotides read TGTGCCAGCAGCTTAATGACGGACACCGAAGCTTTCTTT.

There are many counts of this clonotype. V is TRBV4-1 and J is TRBJ2-7; a possible D gene is TRBD1 (6 bases). The V gene lost 1 base and the J gene lost 6 bases, with 13 bases spanning the gap. Germline-derived CDR1 and CDR2 are MGHRA and YSYEKL. CDR3 length: 14 amino acids. The CDR3 nucleotides are TGCGCCAGCAGCCAAGGTCTGGGGGCGGGCGAGCAGTACTTC. Translated: CASSQGLGAGEQYF.

This clonotype was seen many times. This rearrangement joins TRBV27 to TRBJ1-1; D gene unclear. The CDR3 totals 15 residues. V was trimmed by 4 bases and J by 1 base, leaving 13 bases between them. Germline values: CDR1 MNHEY, CDR2 SMNVEV (reference sequence). The CDR3 is CASSSRMGSNTEAFF. CDR3 nucleotide sequence: TGTGCCAGCAGTTCCCGGATGGGGTCGAACACTGAAGCTTTCTTT.

This clonotype was picked up many times. CDR3 residues: CASSLPDRGGETQYF. The CDR3 nucleotides are TGCGCCAGCAGCCTCCCGGACAGGGGAGGTGAGACCCAGTACTTC. J is TRBJ2-5 and V is TRBV5-1, with 9 bases aligning to TRBD1. V lost 4 bases to trimming and J lost 5 bases; unmatched junction nucleotides: 9. Germline lookup yields CDR1 SGHRS and CDR2 YFSETQ. This CDR3 has 15 residues.

Ten or more counts support this clonotype. The V gene is TRBV7-2, the J gene TRBJ2-1; TRBD2 matches at 7 bases. Unmatched junction bases numbered 4, after V lost 4 bases and J lost 1 base. Per the germline V gene, CDR1 is SGHTA and CDR2 is FQGNSA. The CDR3 is made up of 15 amino acids. The CDR3 DNA follows: TGTGCCAGCAGCTCCGGACTAGATTCCTACAATGAGCAGTTCTTC. This sequence encodes CASSSGLDSYNEQFF.

This clonotype was seen at least ten times. The genes are TRBV12-3 or TRBV12-4 and TRBJ1-2; weak D call: TRBD1 (5 bases). V lost 3 bases and J lost 4, with 15 bases in between. CDR3 size: 15 residues. The CDR3 is CASSFWRDGGYGYTF. The CDR3 region has the DNA TGTGCCAGCAGTTTCTGGCGGGACGGTGGCTATGGCTACACCTTC.

This clonotype was seen many times. V usage is TRBV6-5 and J usage is TRBJ1-3; D gene unclear. Germline CDR1 reads MNHEY; CDR2 reads SVGAGI. V was clipped by 5 bases and J by 5 bases, with 7 bases between them. The CDR3 has 12 residues. The CDR3 region has the DNA TGTGCCAGCAGTATGCTTCGAAACACCATATATTTT. It encodes CASSMLRNTIYF.

This clonotype came up many times. This chain links TRBV7-9 with TRBJ1-4; unclear D gene. CDR3 size: 13 residues. With 8 bases removed from V and 0 bases from J, the gap between germline ends came to 7 bases. CDR1 and CDR2 (germline): SEHNR, FQNEAQ (reference sequence). Here the CDR3 reads CASGSATNEKLFF. CDR3 nucleotides: TGTGCCAGCGGCAGCGCAACTAATGAAAAACTGTTTTTT.

This clonotype has ten or more counts. The chain carries TRBV19 and TRBJ2-7; 8 bases align to TRBD1. Germline trimming cut 7 bases from V and 1 base from J; bases unmatched to any gene: 3. The CDR3 is 13 residues long. Germline CDR1 reads LNHDA; CDR2 reads SQIVND (reference sequence). CDR3 region: CASNTGGSYEQYF. The CDR3 region has the DNA TGTGCCAGTAATACAGGGGGTTCCTACGAGCAGTACTTC.

This clonotype has a count of ten or more. The rearrangement links TRBV3-1 to TRBJ2-3; D is uncertain. Trimming removed 5 bases at V and 4 bases at J, with 13 bases between. CDR1 is LGHDT and CDR2 is YNNKEL in the germline V gene (reference sequence). CDR3 length: 14 amino acids. The CDR3 region is CASSFLARPDTQYF. CDR3 nucleotide sequence: TGTGCCAGCAGCTTTTTAGCAAGGCCAGATACGCAGTATTTT.

The chain is built from TRBV5-1 and TRBJ2-7; a weak D match, TRBD1 (5 bases). The germline CDR1 and CDR2 sequences are SGHRS and YFSETQ. V lost 5 bases to trimming and J lost 7 bases, with 10 bases between them. This CDR3 is 11 amino acids long. CDR3 nucleotides: TGCGCCAGCAGAATCAAGGGGGAGCAGTACTTC. This gives the protein CASRIKGEQYF. Full variable domain (remainder filled in from reference TRBV5-1 and TRBJ2-7): KAGVTQTPRYLIKTRGQQVTLSCSPISGHRSVSWYQQTPGQGLQFLFEYFSETQRNKGNFPGRFSGRQFSNSRSEMNVSTLELGDSALYLCASRIKGEQYFGPGTRLTVT.

With respect to this clonotype: Possible read error: a much larger clone is one base away. This rearrangement joins TRBV9 to TRBJ2-1; D gene ambiguous. The J call could be wrong; TRBJ2-7 is a better fit for the DNA end. CDR3 length: 14 residues. Germline V gene sequence: CDR1 SGDLS, CDR2 YYNGEE. CDR3 sequence reads: CASSVDSSAYEQYF. CDR3 DNA sequence: TGTGCCAGCAGCGTAGATTCCAGCGCTTACGAGCAGTACTTC.

This clonotype was detected ten times or more. The chain combines TRBV9 with TRBJ1-6; 8 bases match TRBD1. Germline lookup yields CDR1 SGDLS and CDR2 YYNGEE. CDR3 size: 14 residues. Germline trimming cut 3 bases from V and 8 bases from J; bases unmatched to any gene: 4. The CDR3 here is CASSDQGAYSPLHF. DNA for the CDR3: TGTGCCAGCAGCGATCAGGGGGCTTATTCACCCCTCCACTTT.

The sample holds many counts of this clonotype. V is TRBV12-3 or TRBV12-4 and J is TRBJ2-1; 10 positions match TRBD2. The CDR3 extends over 17 amino acids. The V segment lost 5 bases and the J segment 0 bases; nucleotides outside the gene matches: 7. Here the CDR3 reads CASSGSGGASSYNEQFF. The CDR3 DNA follows: TGTGCCAGCAGTGGGAGCGGGGGGGCCAGCTCCTACAATGAGCAGTTCTTC.